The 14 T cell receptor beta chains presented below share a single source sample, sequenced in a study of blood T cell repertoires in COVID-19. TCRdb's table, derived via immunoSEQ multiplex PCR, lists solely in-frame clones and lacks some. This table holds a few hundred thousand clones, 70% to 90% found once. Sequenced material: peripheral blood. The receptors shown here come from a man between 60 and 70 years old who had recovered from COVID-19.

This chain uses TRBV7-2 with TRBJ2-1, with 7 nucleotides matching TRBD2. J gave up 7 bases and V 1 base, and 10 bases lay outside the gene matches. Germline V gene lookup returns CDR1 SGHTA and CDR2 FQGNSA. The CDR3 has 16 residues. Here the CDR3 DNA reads TGTGCCAGCAGCTTAGTAGGTTCGGGAGGTAGGAATGAGCAGTTCTTC. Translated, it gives CASSLVGSGGRNEQFF.

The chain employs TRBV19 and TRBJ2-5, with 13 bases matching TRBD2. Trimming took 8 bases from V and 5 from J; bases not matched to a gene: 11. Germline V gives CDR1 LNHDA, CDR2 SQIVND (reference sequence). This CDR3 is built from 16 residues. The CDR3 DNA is TGTGCCAGTGCCAAGAGGACTAGCGGGAGTTGGGAGACCCAGTACTTC. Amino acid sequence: CASAKRTSGSWETQYF.

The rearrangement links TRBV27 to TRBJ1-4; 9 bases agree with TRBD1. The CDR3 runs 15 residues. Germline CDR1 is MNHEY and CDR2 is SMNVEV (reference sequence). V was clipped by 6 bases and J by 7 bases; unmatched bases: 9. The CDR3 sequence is CASSPAGTGSEKLFF. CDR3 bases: TGTGCCAGCAGCCCGGCCGGGACAGGGAGTGAAAAACTGTTTTTT.

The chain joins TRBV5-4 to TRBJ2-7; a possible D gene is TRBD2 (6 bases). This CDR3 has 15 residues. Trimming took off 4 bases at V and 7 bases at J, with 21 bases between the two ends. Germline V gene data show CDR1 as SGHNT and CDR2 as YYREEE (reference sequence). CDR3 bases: TGTGCCAGCAGCCTCCCCGGGAGTCCTATGGGGGAGCAGTACTTC. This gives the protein CASSLPGSPMGEQYF.

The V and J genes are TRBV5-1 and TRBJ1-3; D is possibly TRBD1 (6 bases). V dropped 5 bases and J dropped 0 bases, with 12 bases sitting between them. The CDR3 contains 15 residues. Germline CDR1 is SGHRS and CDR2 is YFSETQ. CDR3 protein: CASSLTGLSGNTIYF. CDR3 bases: TGCGCCAGCAGTCTGACAGGCCTCTCTGGAAACACCATATATTTT.

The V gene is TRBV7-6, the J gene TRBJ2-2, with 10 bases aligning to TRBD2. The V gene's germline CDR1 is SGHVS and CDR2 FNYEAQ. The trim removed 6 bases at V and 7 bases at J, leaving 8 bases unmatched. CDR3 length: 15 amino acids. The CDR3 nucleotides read TGTGCCAGCAGGTCCCTAGCGGGAGCCATCGGGGAGCTGTTTTTT. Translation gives CASRSLAGAIGELFF.

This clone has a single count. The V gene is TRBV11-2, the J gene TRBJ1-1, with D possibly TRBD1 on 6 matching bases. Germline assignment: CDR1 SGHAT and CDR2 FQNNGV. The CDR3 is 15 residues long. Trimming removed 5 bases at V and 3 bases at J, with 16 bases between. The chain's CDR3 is CASSHARGRDTEAFF. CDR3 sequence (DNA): TGTGCCAGCAGCCATGCCAGGGGTCGGGACACTGAAGCTTTCTTT.

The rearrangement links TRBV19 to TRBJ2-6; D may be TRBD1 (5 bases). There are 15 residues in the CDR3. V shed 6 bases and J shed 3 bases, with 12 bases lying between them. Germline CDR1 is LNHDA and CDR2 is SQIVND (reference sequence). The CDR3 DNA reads TGTGCCAGTAGAAGCAGGGAAAGTGGGGCCAACGTCCTGACTTTC. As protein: CASRSRESGANVLTF.

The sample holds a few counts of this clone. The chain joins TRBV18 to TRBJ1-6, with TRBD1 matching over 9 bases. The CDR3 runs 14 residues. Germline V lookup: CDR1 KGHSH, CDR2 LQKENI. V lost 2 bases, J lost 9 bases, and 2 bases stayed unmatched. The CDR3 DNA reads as TGTGCCAGCTCACCAAAGGACAGGGGTTCACCCCTCCACTTT. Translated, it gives CASSPKDRGSPLHF. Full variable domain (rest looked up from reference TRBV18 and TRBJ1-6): NAGVMQNPRHLVRRRGQEARLRCSPMKGHSHVYWYRQLPEEGLKFMVYLQKENIIDESGMPKERFSAEFPKEGPSILRIQQVVRGDSAAYFCASSPKDRGSPLHFGNGTRLTVT.

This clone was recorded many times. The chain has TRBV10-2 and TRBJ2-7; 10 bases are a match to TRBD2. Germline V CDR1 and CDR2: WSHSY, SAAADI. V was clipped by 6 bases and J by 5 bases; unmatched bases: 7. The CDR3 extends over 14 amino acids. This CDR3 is CASRRQSGGDEQYF. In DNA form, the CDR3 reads TGCGCCAGCAGGCGACAGAGCGGGGGGGACGAGCAGTACTTC.

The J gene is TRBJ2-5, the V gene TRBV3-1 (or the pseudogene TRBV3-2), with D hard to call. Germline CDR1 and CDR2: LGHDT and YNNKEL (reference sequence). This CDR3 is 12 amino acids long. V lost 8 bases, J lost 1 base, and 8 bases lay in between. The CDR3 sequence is CASGQLQETQYF. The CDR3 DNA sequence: TGTGCCAGCGGGCAGCTCCAAGAGACCCAGTACTTC.

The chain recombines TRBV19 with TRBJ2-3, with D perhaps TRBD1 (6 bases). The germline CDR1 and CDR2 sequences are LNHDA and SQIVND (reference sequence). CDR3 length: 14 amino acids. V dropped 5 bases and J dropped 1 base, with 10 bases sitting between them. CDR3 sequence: CASSQQGGTDTQYF. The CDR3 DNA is TGTGCCAGTAGTCAACAGGGCGGCACAGATACGCAGTATTTT.

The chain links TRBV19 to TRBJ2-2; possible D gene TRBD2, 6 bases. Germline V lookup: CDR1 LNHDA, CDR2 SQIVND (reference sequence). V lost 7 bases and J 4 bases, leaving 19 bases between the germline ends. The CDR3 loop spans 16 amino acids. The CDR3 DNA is TGTGCCAGTACCACGGAGGGGCATCGTGTCACCGGGGAGCTGTTTTTT. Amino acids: CASTTEGHRVTGELFF.

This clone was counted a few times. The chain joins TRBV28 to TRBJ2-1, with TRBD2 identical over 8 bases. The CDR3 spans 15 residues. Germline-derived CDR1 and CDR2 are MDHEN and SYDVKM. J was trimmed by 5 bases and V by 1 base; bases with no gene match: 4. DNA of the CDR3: TGTGCCAGCAGTTTATTAGCGGGGCTAGACAATGAGCAGTTCTTC. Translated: CASSLLAGLDNEQFF.